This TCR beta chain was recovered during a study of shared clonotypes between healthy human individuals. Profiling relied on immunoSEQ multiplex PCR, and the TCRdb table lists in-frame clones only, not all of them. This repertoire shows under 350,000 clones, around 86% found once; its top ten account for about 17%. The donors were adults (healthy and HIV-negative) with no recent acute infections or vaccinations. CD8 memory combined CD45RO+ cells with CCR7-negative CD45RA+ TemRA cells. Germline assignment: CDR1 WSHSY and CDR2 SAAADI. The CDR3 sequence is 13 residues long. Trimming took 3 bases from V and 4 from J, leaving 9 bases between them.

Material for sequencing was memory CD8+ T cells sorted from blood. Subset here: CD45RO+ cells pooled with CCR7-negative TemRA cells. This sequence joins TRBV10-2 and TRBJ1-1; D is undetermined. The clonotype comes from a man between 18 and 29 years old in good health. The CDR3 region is CASSDGQATEAFF. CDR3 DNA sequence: TGCGCCAGCAGTGACGGGCAGGCCACTGAAGCTTTCTTT.